Shown below are 8 T cell receptor beta chains from a single sample sequenced in a study of T cell changes during pregnancy in multiple sclerosis. Generated by immunoSEQ multiplex PCR, the TCRdb table keeps only in-frame clones and is missing some. This table holds some 40,000 clones, 90% found once. The sample consisted of CD4+ T cells from peripheral blood mononuclear cells, taken in the second trimester of pregnancy. The receptors were sampled from a female donor with multiple sclerosis, enrolled in a pregnancy study.

The chain joins TRBV6-1 to TRBJ2-1, with 10 bases matching TRBD2. With 5 bases clipped from V and 4 bases from J, the junction kept 5 bases outside the gene matches. The CDR3 runs 15 residues. The germline V gene has CDR1 MNHNS and CDR2 SASEGT. CDR3 residues: CASSIGTSVYNEQFF. CDR3 coding DNA: TGTGCCAGCAGTATAGGGACTAGCGTATACAATGAGCAGTTCTTC.

The chain combines TRBV4-3 with TRBJ2-7, with 7 bases identical to TRBD1. The CDR3 consists of 15 residues. With 4 bases clipped from V and 4 bases from J, the junction kept 10 bases outside the gene matches. Germline V lookup: CDR1 LGHNA, CDR2 YSLEER. DNA for the CDR3: TGCGCCAGCAGCCCGGGTTCCCAGGGGGTGTACGAGCAGTACTTC. It is translated as CASSPGSQGVYEQYF.

Here the CDR3 reads CASSQELAVTYEQYF. CDR3 nucleotides: TGTGCCAGCAGCCAAGAGCTAGCGGTTACCTACGAGCAGTACTTC. The chain couples TRBV14 to TRBJ2-7, with TRBD2 identical over 7 bases. The CDR3 has 15 amino acids. From germline, CDR1 is SGHDN and CDR2 FVKESK. The V and J ends lost 0 bases and 2 bases, in that order; junction bases with no gene match: 4.

The rearrangement uses TRBV27 and TRBJ1-2; 7 positions agree with TRBD1. The CDR3 spans 14 residues. Germline CDR1 is MNHEY and CDR2 is SMNVEV (reference sequence). V was pared by 5 bases and J by 0 bases, with 3 bases of the junction left unmatched. CDR3 sequence reads: CASSRGQTNYGYTF. CDR3 coding DNA: TGTGCCAGCAGTCGGGGACAGACTAACTATGGCTACACCTTC.

The chain has TRBV4-1 and TRBJ1-1; 7 nucleotides align to TRBD1. The germline gives CDR1 MGHRA, CDR2 YSYEKL. With 2 bases clipped from V and 0 bases from J, the junction kept 6 bases outside the gene matches. This CDR3 region has 16 residues. The DNA for the CDR3 is TGCGCCAGCAGCCAAACACCGGGACAGATGAACACTGAAGCTTTCTTT. Translating gives CASSQTPGQMNTEAFF.

V is TRBV4-2 and J is TRBJ2-1; D unclear. V was cut by 1 base and J by 6 bases, with 10 bases left in between. CDR1 LGHNA and CDR2 YNFKEQ come from the germline V gene. The CDR3 spans 14 residues. CDR3 nucleotide sequence: TGTGCCAGCAGCCAAGGCAAGGCGGTCAATGAGCAGTTCTTC. Translating gives CASSQGKAVNEQFF.

This clone was detected a few times. CDR3 nucleotides: TGTGCCAGCAGCTTGGTAGCGGGGTGGTACAATGAGCAGTTCTTC. It is translated as CASSLVAGWYNEQFF. This sequence joins TRBV11-2 and TRBJ2-1, with TRBD2 matching 8 bases. The V gene's germline CDR1 is SGHAT and CDR2 FQNNGV. Germline trimming cut 3 bases from V and 4 bases from J; bases unmatched to any gene: 5. The CDR3 is made up of 15 amino acids. Full variable domain (missing parts from reference TRBV11-2 and TRBJ2-1): EAGVAQSPRYKIIEKRQSVAFWCNPISGHATLYWYQQILGQGPKLLIQFQNNGVVDDSQLPKDRFSAERLKGVDSTLKIQPAKLEDSAVYLCASSLVAGWYNEQFFGPGTRLTVL.

J is TRBJ2-7 and V is TRBV4-2, with 7 bases fitting TRBD2. V dropped 5 bases and J dropped 0; count of bases not matched to a gene: 4. This CDR3 is built from 14 residues. Per germline, CDR1 LGHNA and CDR2 YNFKEQ. The CDR3 DNA sequence: TGTGCCAGCAGCTCCAGCGGGGCCTCCTACGAGCAGTACTTC. Translating gives CASSSSGASYEQYF.